Each of the 6 T cell receptor beta chains below was sequenced from the same sample in a study of shared clonotypes between healthy human individuals. Sequenced by immunoSEQ multiplex PCR; TCRdb stores in-frame clones only, minus some. The sample holds approximately 2,300,000 clones, 92% seen once. Sequenced: naive CD4+ T cells from PBMCs. The subset was: CD45RA+ positively selected. The origin of the receptors is a man aged 18 to 35 in good health. Some clones in this sample may be carry-over from other donors' samples.

CDR3 sequence (DNA): TGTGCCAGCAGCCACAGGACAGATAACACCGGGGAGCTGTTTTTT. Translation gives CASSHRTDNTGELFF. The chain joins TRBV11-3 to TRBJ2-2; D perhaps matches TRBD1 (6 bases). The ends were cut back, 5 bases at V and 2 bases at J, with 12 bases in the middle. This CDR3 has 15 amino acids. CDR1 and CDR2 from the germline V gene are SGHNT and YENEEA.

This chain uses TRBV5-8 with TRBJ1-1, with D unclear. Germline V lookup: CDR1 SGHTS, CDR2 YDEGEE. This CDR3 comprises 12 residues. Trimming removed 2 bases from V and 11 bases from J, with 13 bases in between. CDR3 DNA: TGTGCCAGCAGCTTTTACTTCGGACTCGCTTTCTTT. Translated, it gives CASSFYFGLAFF.

The count of this clone is one. As DNA, the CDR3 is TGTGCCATCAAAGACCCGGGACAGGCGAACACCGGGGAGCTGTTTTTT. This translates into CAIKDPGQANTGELFF. The V gene is TRBV10-3, the J gene TRBJ2-2; 8 nucleotides match TRBD1. The CDR3 runs 16 residues. The V segment lost 7 bases and the J segment 0 bases; nucleotides outside the gene matches: 7. Germline V gene data show CDR1 as ENHRY and CDR2 as SYGVKD.

The chain couples TRBV18 to TRBJ2-7, with TRBD1 identical over 7 bases. This CDR3 region has 14 residues. Germline trimming cut 6 bases from V and 7 bases from J; bases unmatched to any gene: 12. Germline assignment: CDR1 KGHSH and CDR2 LQKENI. The CDR3 DNA sequence: TGTGCCAGCTCCCAGGGACAGCTTTCTGGGGAGCAGTACTTC. Translated: CASSQGQLSGEQYF.

V gene TRBV14 combines with J gene TRBJ2-7, with 11 bases that match TRBD2. The CDR3 has 15 amino acids. Trimming at V came to 4 bases and at J to 3 bases, leaving 5 bases not matched to a gene. Germline V CDR1 and CDR2: SGHDN, FVKESK. The CDR3 sequence is CASSRVLAGVYEQYF. The CDR3 nucleotides read TGTGCCAGCAGCCGGGTACTAGCGGGAGTCTACGAGCAGTACTTC.

Concerning this clone itself: Additional DNA sequences in this sample encode the identical CDR3. The chain links TRBV7-8 to TRBJ1-2; 9 bases fit TRBD1. The CDR3 extends over 13 amino acids. Germline CDR1 reads SGHVS; CDR2 reads FQNEAQ. V shed 5 bases and J 3 bases; nucleotides not matched to a gene: 1. CDR3: CASSRTGDYGYTF. In DNA form, the CDR3 reads TGTGCCAGCAGCCGGACAGGGGACTATGGCTACACCTTC.